The text below deals with one TCR beta chain. Its cognate antigen is unknown. Trimming removed 4 bases from V and 2 bases from J; junction bases left unmatched: 2. Germline loops: CDR1 MGHRA, CDR2 YSYEKL. This CDR3 has 15 residues. The data were obtained in a study of cytomegalovirus exposure and HLA in healthy donors. Study-wide points: Within an earlier analysis, most TCR beta V segments proved productive either about 87% or about 30% of the time. The authors enumerated over 150 TCR beta chains as linked to cytomegalovirus.

Researchers ran the PCR with 60 Vbeta and 13 Jbeta primers. Data came from immunoSEQ multiplex PCR; TCRdb stores just in-frame clones and leaves some out. The sample table includes 45,000 to 70,000 clones. The chain joins TRBV4-1 to TRBJ2-7; the match to TRBD2 covers 13 bases. The TCR sequence derives from a woman aged 25 to 39 in good health and CMV-seropositive. The sequenced material came from PBMCs. CDR3 bases: TGCGCCAGCAGCCCACTAGCGGGAGGGCCCTACGAGCAGTACTTC. Amino acid sequence: CASSPLAGGPYEQYF.